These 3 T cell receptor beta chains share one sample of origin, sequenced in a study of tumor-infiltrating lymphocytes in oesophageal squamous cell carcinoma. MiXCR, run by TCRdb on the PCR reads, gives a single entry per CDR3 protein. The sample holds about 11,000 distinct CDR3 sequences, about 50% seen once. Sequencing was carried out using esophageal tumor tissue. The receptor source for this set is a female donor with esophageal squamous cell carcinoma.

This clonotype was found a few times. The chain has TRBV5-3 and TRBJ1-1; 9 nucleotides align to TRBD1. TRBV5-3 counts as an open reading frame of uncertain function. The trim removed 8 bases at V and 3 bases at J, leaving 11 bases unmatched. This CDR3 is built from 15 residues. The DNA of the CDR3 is TGTGCCAGCAGCCCAAACAGGGGGCAGGACACTGAAGCTTTCTTT. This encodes CASSPNRGQDTEAFF.

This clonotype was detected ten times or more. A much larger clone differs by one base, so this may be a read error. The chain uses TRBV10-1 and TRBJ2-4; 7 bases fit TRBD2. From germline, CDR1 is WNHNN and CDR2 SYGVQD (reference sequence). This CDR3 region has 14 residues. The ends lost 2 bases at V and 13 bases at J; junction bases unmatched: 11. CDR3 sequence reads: CASSETMASGWQYF. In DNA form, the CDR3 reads TGCGCCAGCAGTGAGACGATGGCTAGCGGATGGCAGTACTTC.

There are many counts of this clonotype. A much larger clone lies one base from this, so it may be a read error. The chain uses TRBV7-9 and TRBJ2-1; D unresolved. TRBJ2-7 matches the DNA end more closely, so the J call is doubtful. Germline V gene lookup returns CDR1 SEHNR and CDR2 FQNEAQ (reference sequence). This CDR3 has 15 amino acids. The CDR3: CASSFTWSSYNEQYF. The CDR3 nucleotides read TGTGCCAGCAGCTTTACATGGAGCTCCTACAATGAGCAGTACTTC.